This record concerns one T cell receptor (beta chain) sequence. The data were obtained in a study of CD8 T cells in Susac syndrome. RNA, at about 0.5 to 1 ug, was reverse transcribed with random hexamers. With immunoSEQ multiplex PCR, TCR beta CDR3 was amplified across 54 Vbeta and 13 Jbeta. TCRdb processed the immunoSEQ multiplex PCR reads anew with MiXCR; each CDR3 protein has one entry. The repertoire holds some 260,000 distinct CDR3 sequences, with roughly 84% as singletons. The germline gives CDR1 SGHAT, CDR2 FQNNGV. The V end lost 2 bases, the J end lost 2 bases, and 14 bases lay between the germline ends. The CDR3 sequence is 16 residues long.

The J gene is TRBJ2-3, the V gene TRBV11-2; D could derive from TRBD1 or TRBD2 (6 bases each). The source material was CD8+ T cells from PBMCs. This receptor was taken from a human donor with multiple sclerosis. CDR3 protein: CASSLNPRGVTDTQYF. The CDR3 DNA reads as TGTGCCAGCAGCTTAAACCCAAGGGGGGTCACAGATACGCAGTATTTT.